Listed below are T cell receptor beta chains from one sample, sequenced in a study of blood T cell repertoires in COVID-19. Produced via immunoSEQ multiplex PCR; TCRdb's table is partial and in-frame only. Seen here are approximately 170,000 clones, approximately 93% observed once, and the top ten hold less than 2%. The sequencing input was peripheral blood. Source of these receptors: a woman aged 55-75 years with COVID-19, enrolled during active disease. The CDR3 runs from the conserved cysteine through the conserved F or W. D genes are given only for firm matches. Rows give clone size only sometimes, using once, few, many, or a class for an expanded clone.

D,size,V,J,DNA,CDR3
TRBD1,NA,TRBV18,TRBJ1-2,TGTGCCAGCTCACCAGGTCCCGAAGGGGGCTCTGGCTACACCTTC,CASSPGPEGGSGYTF
NA,NA,TRBV3-1/TRBV3-2,TRBJ1-1,TGTGCCAGCAGCCAATTGGCAGAGGGCACTGAAGCTTTCTTT,CASSQLAEGTEAFF
NA,NA,TRBV7-3,TRBJ2-5,TGTGCCAGCAGCTTAGCGGGTCCGGCGTTTCGAGAGACCCAGTACTTC,CASSLAGPAFRETQYF
TRBD1,NA,TRBV7-2,TRBJ2-7,TGTGCCAGCAGCGACAGGGCAGGCTACGAGCAGTACTTC,CASSDRAGYEQYF
NA,few,TRBV29-1,TRBJ1-3,TGCAGCGCCCTAGGTGGAAACACCATATATTTT,CSALGGNTIYF
NA,NA,TRBV29-1,TRBJ1-5,TGCAGCGCATCTACAGGGAGTAGCAATCAGCCCCAGCATTTT,CSASTGSSNQPQHF
NA,NA,TRBV7-2,TRBJ1-2,TGTGCCAGCAGCTTGGGGGGGACAAACAACTATGGCTACACCTTC,CASSLGGTNNYGYTF
NA,NA,TRBV15,TRBJ2-2,TGTGCCACCAGCAGAGATTCCGGAGGCACCGGGGAGCTGTTTTTT,CATSRDSGGTGELFF
NA,once,TRBV12-3/TRBV12-4,TRBJ2-2,TGTGCCAGCCCGACAGAGAACACCGGGGAGCTGTTTTTT,CASPTENTGELFF
TRBD1,NA,TRBV12-5,TRBJ1-2,TGTGCTAGTGGTTTGGAATTAAACAACAATCCCAGGACAGGGCGAGACAACTATGGCTACACCTTC,CASGLELNNNPRTGRDNYGYTF
NA,few,TRBV14,TRBJ1-2,TGTGCCAGCAGCCAAGGGGCAGGGAAGGGGGACTATGGCTACACCTTC,CASSQGAGKGDYGYTF
NA,once,TRBV27,TRBJ1-5,TGTGCCAGCAGTTTAGTGGGGGCTCAGCCCCAGCATTTT,CASSLVGAQPQHF
NA,NA,TRBV7-9,TRBJ1-1,TGTGCCAGCAGCTTAGCGGGGGCGGACACTGAAGCTTTCTTT,CASSLAGADTEAFF
TRBD1,NA,TRBV9,TRBJ1-2,TGTGCCAGCAGCGTAGCTACAGGGCCAGGGGGGCTCTATGGCTACACCTTC,CASSVATGPGGLYGYTF
NA,NA,TRBV27,TRBJ1-5,TGTGCCAGCAGTTTATCCCCAGCAGGGGTCAATCAGCCCCAGCATTTT,CASSLSPAGVNQPQHF
NA,NA,TRBV18,TRBJ1-5,TGTGCCAGCTCACCGGTTGGCCACGATCAGCCCCAGCATTTT,CASSPVGHDQPQHF
TRBD2,NA,TRBV11-2,TRBJ2-7,TGTGCCAGCAGCTTGGGTAGCGGGGGGCCAAGCTCCTACGAGCAGTACTTC,CASSLGSGGPSSYEQYF
TRBD2,NA,TRBV6-5,TRBJ2-4,TGTGCCAGCAGTTACGGACTAGCGGGGGGCAAAAACATTCAGTACTTC,CASSYGLAGGKNIQYF
NA,NA,TRBV27,TRBJ1-6,TGTGCCAGCAGTTTACCCGGCTATAATTCACCCCTCCACTTT,CASSLPGYNSPLHF
TRBD1,NA,TRBV9,TRBJ1-5,TGTGCCAGCAGCGTAGGGGGGACAGCAAATCAGCCCCAGCATTTT,CASSVGGTANQPQHF
TRBD1,NA,TRBV5-1,TRBJ2-2,TGCGCCAGCAGCCGGGGACAGTTGAACACCGGGGAGCTGTTTTTT,CASSRGQLNTGELFF
NA,NA,TRBV6-6,TRBJ2-2,TGTGCCAGCAGCCACGACGCCCTAGCACGGGGGGAGCTGTTTTTT,CASSHDALARGELFF
NA,NA,TRBV11-3,TRBJ2-2,TGTGCCAGCAGCTTTGGAGAAAACGAGGACACCGGGGAGCTGTTTTTT,CASSFGENEDTGELFF
NA,NA,TRBV14,TRBJ2-1,TGTGCCAGCAGCCAAGATCTGTCCAGGGCGAATGAGCAGTTCTTC,CASSQDLSRANEQFF
NA,NA,TRBV7-9,TRBJ1-5,TGTGCCAGCAGCCTACGACTGGGTCAGCCCCAGCATTTT,CASSLRLGQPQHF
TRBD1,once,TRBV10-3,TRBJ2-3,TGTGCCATCAGGGGGACAGGGGCCGCCTCAGATACGCAGTATTTT,CAIRGTGAASDTQYF
NA,few,TRBV5-5,TRBJ2-5,TGTGCCAGCAGCTTGGGGACAGCACAAGAGACCCAGTACTTC,CASSLGTAQETQYF
NA,NA,TRBV6-5,TRBJ1-2,TGTGCCAGCCTTAGATTTCCCCATGGCTACACCTTC,CASLRFPHGYTF
TRBD1,NA,TRBV7-9,TRBJ1-5,TGTGCCAGCAGCTTCGGAGACAGGGGGCTAGGTCAGCCCCAGCATTTT,CASSFGDRGLGQPQHF
TRBD1,NA,TRBV25-1,TRBJ2-2,TGTGCCAGCAGTGACGGTGGGGTCAGGGGGCGAAGTACCGGGGAGCTGTTTTTT,CASSDGGVRGRSTGELFF
NA,NA,TRBV5-1,TRBJ1-2,TGCGCCAGCAGCTACCTAGAGAGACAGCGACGTCCTCCCTATGGCTACACCTTC,CASSYLERQRRPPYGYTF
TRBD1,NA,TRBV30,TRBJ1-6,TGTGCCTGGAGAGGACAGGGGCGGAATTCACCCCTCCACTTT,CAWRGQGRNSPLHF
TRBD2,NA,TRBV29-1,TRBJ2-7,TGCAGCGTGGACGTGGGGGGGAGTTACGAGCAGTACTTC,CSVDVGGSYEQYF
TRBD1,NA,TRBV3-1/TRBV3-2,TRBJ1-1,TGTGCCAGCAGTACCCTTCCCGGACAGGGGAACACTGAAGCTTTCTTT,CASSTLPGQGNTEAFF
NA,NA,TRBV7-5,TRBJ1-1,TGTGCCAGAAGCTCGGGGGACAGGGGGCGCGACACTGAAGCTTTCTTT,CARSSGDRGRDTEAFF
TRBD2,NA,TRBV27,TRBJ2-1,TGTGCCAGCAGTTCAATGACTAGCGGGGGGCGTGATGAGCAGTTCTTC,CASSSMTSGGRDEQFF
TRBD1,NA,TRBV27,TRBJ1-2,TGTGCCAGCAGTCTCCTCAGTTCGAGGGGGCGACTCTATGGCTACACCTTC,CASSLLSSRGRLYGYTF
TRBD1,NA,TRBV7-2,TRBJ1-2,TGTGCCAGCAGCTTCTACGGGGACAGGGCCATCGGGAGCGGCTACACCTTC,CASSFYGDRAIGSGYTF
NA,NA,TRBV19,TRBJ1-1,TGTGCCAGTAGTTCTCGGACAGAAAACACTGAAGCTTTCTTT,CASSSRTENTEAFF
TRBD1,NA,TRBV7-2,TRBJ1-5,TGTGCCAGCAGCCTTAGGACAGGGGAGGGTCAGCCCCAGCATTTT,CASSLRTGEGQPQHF
TRBD2,NA,TRBV5-4,TRBJ2-3,TGTGCCAGCAGCCCACCCGGGACTAGCGGGGTCACAGATACGCAGTATTTT,CASSPPGTSGVTDTQYF
TRBD1,NA,TRBV10-3,TRBJ1-1,TGTGCCATCAGTGAGTCGCGGACAGGGGCTGTCACTGAAGCTTTCTTT,CAISESRTGAVTEAFF
NA,once,TRBV2,TRBJ1-1,TGTGCCAGCAGGACGATCCAGGCCGCTTTCTTT,CASRTIQAAFF
NA,once,TRBV7-3,TRBJ1-6,TGTGCCAGCAGCTTATCCCCCGATTCACCCCTCCACTTT,CASSLSPDSPLHF
NA,NA,TRBV19,TRBJ2-2,TGTGCCAGTAGTAAGGGGCACACCGGGGAGCTGTTTTTT,CASSKGHTGELFF
NA,NA,TRBV5-5,TRBJ2-1,TGTGCCAGCAGCTTGGATTCCACTCTCAATGAGCAGTTCTTC,CASSLDSTLNEQFF
NA,once,TRBV21-1,TRBJ1-3,TGTGCCAGCAGCGAAGGACAGGGAGGAACCTCTGGAAACACCATATATTTT,CASSEGQGGTSGNTIYF
TRBD1,NA,TRBV7-3,TRBJ2-1,TGTGCCAGCAGCACAGGGACAGCCACCTACAATGAGCAGTTCTTC,CASSTGTATYNEQFF
NA,NA,TRBV19,TRBJ1-5,TGTGCCAGTAGTATACAGGGGCCTCAGCCCCAGCATTTT,CASSIQGPQPQHF
TRBD1,once,TRBV19,TRBJ1-1,TGTGCCAGTAGTCCCCGAACGACAGGGGGCAAGACTGAAGCTTTCTTT,CASSPRTTGGKTEAFF
NA,NA,TRBV6-1,TRBJ1-3,TGTGCCAGCAGTGATTGGGGCTCTCCTGGAAACACCATATATTTT,CASSDWGSPGNTIYF
NA,NA,TRBV7-9,TRBJ1-6,TGTGCCAGCAGCTATAGTGGGCAGGGAGGTCTCTATAATTCACCCCTCCACTTT,CASSYSGQGGLYNSPLHF
NA,NA,TRBV9,TRBJ1-6,TGTGCCAGCAGCGCAGGGGAAGTTACACCCCTCCACTTT,CASSAGEVTPLHF